The present TCR beta chain was sequenced within a study of shared clonotypes between healthy human individuals. Looking at the study overall: Per-donor plates numbered three CD4 naive, three CD4 memory, two CD8 naive and one CD8 memory. Points from the study as a whole: Memory subsets generally showed lower estimated richness than naive subsets. It was expected that sequencing depth would affect clonotype sharing among donors.

V lost 2 bases, J lost 2 bases, and 0 bases stayed unmatched. The CDR3 is made up of 13 amino acids. Germline V lookup: CDR1 KGHSH, CDR2 LQKENI. Splitting the CD4+ cells yielded a CD45RA+ naive subset and a CD45RA-negative memory subset. Profiling relied on immunoSEQ multiplex PCR, and the TCRdb table lists in-frame clones only, not all of them. This table has more than 2,000,000 clones, around 90% appearing once. On this clone itself: Its antigen is undetermined. This sample includes further DNA sequences coding for the same CDR3.

The TCR sequence derives from a man between 18 and 35 years old in good health. Source material: naive CD4+ T cells sorted from blood. Subset given: CD45RA+ positively selected. The chain couples TRBV18 to TRBJ2-7, with TRBD2 identical over 7 bases. CDR3 sequence: CASSPGTTYEQYF. CDR3 bases: TGTGCCAGCTCACCAGGGACTACCTACGAGCAGTACTTC.